Listed here are 2 T cell receptor beta chains from one sample, sequenced in a study of T cells in Graves' hyperthyroidism and ophthalmopathy. Template material for amplifying TCR beta CDR3 regions consisted of RNA transcripts. The HTBI primer set served for first-round RT-PCR of the TCR CDR3. Each CDR3 protein gets one entry after TCRdb re-called the multiplex PCR reads with MiXCR. This repertoire shows hundreds of thousands of distinct CDR3 sequences, roughly 14% found once; its top ten account for about 4.5%. Specimen: blood. All receptors derive from a woman in her thirties or forties with Graves' ophthalmopathy.

This clonotype came up many times. The V call is TRBV12-5, the J call TRBJ2-3; D is unclear. The CDR3 has 11 residues. Trimming removed 3 bases from V and 9 bases from J, with 7 bases in between. Germline V gives CDR1 LGHNT, CDR2 FRNRAP. This CDR3 is CASGLGVTQYF. The CDR3 nucleotides read TGTGCTAGTGGTTTAGGAGTAACGCAGTATTTT.

This clonotype showed up many times. J is TRBJ2-2 and V is TRBV30; weak D call: TRBD1 (5 bases). Germline V lookup: CDR1 GTSNPN, CDR2 SVGIG (reference sequence). With 5 bases removed from V and 4 bases from J, the gap between germline ends came to 8 bases. The CDR3 is 12 amino acids. The CDR3 nucleotides are TGTGCCTGGGGACATGGCACCGGGGAGCTGTTTTTT. This sequence encodes CAWGHGTGELFF.